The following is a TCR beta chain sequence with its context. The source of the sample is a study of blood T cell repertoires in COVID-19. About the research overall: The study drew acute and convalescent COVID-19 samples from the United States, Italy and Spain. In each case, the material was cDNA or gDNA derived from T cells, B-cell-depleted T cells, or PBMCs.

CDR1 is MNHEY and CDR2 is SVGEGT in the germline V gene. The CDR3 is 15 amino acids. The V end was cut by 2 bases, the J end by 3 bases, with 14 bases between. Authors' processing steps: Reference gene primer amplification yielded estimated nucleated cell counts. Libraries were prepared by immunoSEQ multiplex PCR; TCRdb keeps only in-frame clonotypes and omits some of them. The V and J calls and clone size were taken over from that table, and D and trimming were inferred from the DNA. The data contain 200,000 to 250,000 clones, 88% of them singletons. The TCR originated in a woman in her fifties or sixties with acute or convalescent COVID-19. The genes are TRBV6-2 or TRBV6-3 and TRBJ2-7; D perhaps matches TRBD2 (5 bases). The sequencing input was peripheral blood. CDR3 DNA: TGTGCCAGCAGTTACGGGTCAGCCGGGAACTACGAGCAGTACTTC. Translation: CASSYGSAGNYEQYF.